The 14 T cell receptor beta chains presented below share a single source sample, sequenced in a study of cytomegalovirus exposure and HLA in healthy donors. Data came from immunoSEQ multiplex PCR; TCRdb stores just in-frame clones and leaves some out. The data hold 55,000 to 75,000 clones, with about 90% observed a single time. Input material: PBMCs. These receptors originate from a man in his late teens or twenties in good health and CMV-seronegative.

This clone has only one observation. The rearrangement uses TRBV7-3 and TRBJ2-7, with 8 bases fitting TRBD2. The V and J ends lost 3 bases and 0 bases, in that order; junction bases with no gene match: 4. The CDR3 has 15 residues. Germline V gene lookup returns CDR1 SGHTA and CDR2 FQGTGA. The CDR3 here is CASSLSREDSYEQYF. CDR3 in DNA: TGTGCCAGCAGCTTGTCGCGGGAGGACTCCTACGAGCAGTACTTC.

This clone has just a few counts. The chain recombines TRBV5-4 with TRBJ1-2; D unclear. Per germline, CDR1 SGHNT and CDR2 YYREEE (reference sequence). The CDR3 contains 12 residues. V was trimmed by 4 bases and J by 8 bases, leaving 12 bases between them. The CDR3: CASSPDGRGYTF. The CDR3 nucleotides are TGTGCCAGCAGCCCGGATGGGAGAGGCTACACCTTC.

This chain uses TRBV7-2 with TRBJ2-5; D ambiguous. V shed 1 base and J shed 4 bases, with 4 bases lying between them. CDR1 and CDR2 (germline): SGHTA, FQGNSA. This CDR3 contains 12 residues. The CDR3 bases are TGTGCCAGCAGCTTAGTCAGAGAGACCCAGTACTTC. Protein product: CASSLVRETQYF.

The chain recombines TRBV28 with TRBJ1-2, with D perhaps matching TRBD1 (5 bases). V lost 4 bases to trimming and J lost 2 bases, with 17 bases between them. Germline V CDR1 and CDR2: MDHEN, SYDVKM. The CDR3 runs to 16 residues. The CDR3 protein is CASSSPPGGENYGYTF. The DNA of the CDR3 is TGTGCCAGCAGTTCGCCGCCGGGGGGGGAAAACTATGGCTACACCTTC.

The V gene is TRBV30, the J gene TRBJ2-7, with 8 nucleotides matching TRBD1. The CDR3 sequence is 14 residues long. Germline values: CDR1 GTSNPN, CDR2 SVGIG (reference sequence). Trimming cost V 2 bases and J 3 bases; bases outside gene matches: 6. The CDR3 nucleotides read TGTGCCTGGAGTACGGGGACAGGTGACTACGAGCAGTACTTC. It yields the protein CAWSTGTGDYEQYF.

This clone was picked up a small number of times. CDR3 DNA sequence: TGCGCCGACAGATTCAATCAGCCCCAGCATTTT. This codes for CADRFNQPQHF. This chain connects TRBV23-1 to TRBJ1-5; TRBD1 is a possible D gene (5 bases). TRBV23-1 is an ORF, and what it does is uncertain. The CDR3 consists of 11 residues. The germline V and J ends were trimmed by 11 bases and 3 bases, with 8 bases remaining between them.

V is TRBV5-8 and J is TRBJ1-2; no clear D gene. The germline V gene has CDR1 SGHTS and CDR2 YDEGEE. The length of the CDR3 is 13 residues. V was pared by 0 bases and J by 7 bases, with 10 bases between. The CDR3 region has the DNA TGTGCCAGCAGCTTGGCGAGAAATAGTGGCTACACCTTC. Residues: CASSLARNSGYTF. Drawing the rest from reference TRBV5-8 and TRBJ1-2, the complete variable domain is EAGVTQSPTHLIKTRGQQATLRCSPISGHTSVYWYQQALGLGLQFLLWYDEGEERNRGNFPPRFSGRQFPNYSSELNVNALELEDSALYLCASSLARNSGYTFGSGTRLTVV.

The chain couples TRBV30 to TRBJ1-4, with D tentatively TRBD1 (6 bases). Germline loops: CDR1 GTSNPN, CDR2 SVGIG (reference sequence). Trimming removed 0 bases from V and 8 bases from J, with 10 bases in between. The CDR3 is 13 residues long. In DNA form, the CDR3 reads TGTGCCTGGAGTGTACAGGGATTAGAAAAACTGTTTTTT. Translating gives CAWSVQGLEKLFF.

The CDR3 loop is CASSDIGSVAQYF. The DNA of the CDR3 is TGTGCCAGCAGTGACATTGGGTCCGTGGCCCAGTACTTC. The chain employs TRBV6-6 and TRBJ2-5; D gene uncertain. Per germline, CDR1 MNHNY and CDR2 SVGAGI (reference sequence). CDR3 length equals 13 residues. The germline V and J ends were trimmed by 5 bases and 9 bases, with 16 bases remaining between them.

This sequence joins TRBV4-3 and TRBJ2-7, with 8 bases aligning to TRBD2. CDR3 length: 15 amino acids. The germline gives CDR1 LGHNA, CDR2 YSLEER. V shed 0 bases, J shed 3 bases, and the junction held 4 bases outside the gene matches. CDR3 residues: CASSQDSREGYEQYF. CDR3 coding DNA: TGCGCCAGCAGCCAAGATTCACGGGAGGGCTACGAGCAGTACTTC.

The rearrangement uses TRBV27 and TRBJ2-3, with 7 bases lining up with TRBD1. Per germline, CDR1 MNHEY and CDR2 SMNVEV (reference sequence). The junction had 6 bases not matched to a gene; V was cut back by 5 bases and J by 4 bases. The CDR3 extends over 14 amino acids. The CDR3 protein is CASSLTGWPDTQYF. Written as DNA, the CDR3 is TGTGCCAGCAGTCTGACAGGGTGGCCAGATACGCAGTATTTT.

This clone appeared a single time. The V gene is TRBV5-5, the J gene TRBJ2-2; D gene ambiguous. The CDR3 has 18 amino acids. V was shortened by 5 bases and J by 0 bases, with 20 bases between the two germline ends. Germline loops: CDR1 SGHKS, CDR2 YYEKEE (reference sequence). CDR3 loop: CASSKIVAKLANTGELFF. The CDR3 coding sequence is TGTGCCAGCAGTAAAATAGTAGCTAAACTCGCGAACACCGGGGAGCTGTTTTTT.

Worth noting for this clone: An end of the junction differs from the germline gene, which may be a read error. The chain recombines TRBV28 with TRBJ2-3, with D hard to call. CDR1 is MDHEN and CDR2 is SYDVKM in the germline V gene. This CDR3 is built from 11 residues. CDR3 bases: TGTGCCAGCAGTTATTTAGGCAGCGATCATTTT. Amino acids: CASSYLGSDHF.

Only one count was recorded for this clone. The V and J genes are TRBV9 and TRBJ2-2; 9 bases match TRBD2. The CDR3 is 14 residues long. V trimming: 7 bases; J trimming: 3 bases; junction bases outside the gene matches: 4. The germline gives CDR1 SGDLS, CDR2 YYNGEE. CDR3 sequence: CASRKREDTGELFF. The CDR3 coding sequence is TGTGCCAGCCGGAAGCGGGAGGACACCGGGGAGCTGTTTTTT.